This T cell receptor (beta chain) was retrieved from a study of glioma-infiltrating T cells. Whole-study results and caveats: Very few CDR3 sequences were shared between tissue and blood. Non-neoplastic patients had below-expected tissue-blood divergence, while all gliomas exceeded expectation.

TCR alpha and beta CDR3 regions were amplified from RNA using iRepertoire nested multiplex PCR. One entry per CDR3 protein results from TCRdb running MiXCR on the multiplex PCR reads. Counted here are about 140,000 distinct CDR3 sequences, 39% occurring once; the ten biggest clones make up roughly 20%. Germline lookup yields CDR1 SGHTA and CDR2 FQGNSA. The CDR3 runs 15 residues. With 5 bases removed from V and 3 bases from J, the gap between germline ends came to 17 bases. A note on this clonotype: Its antigen remains unidentified.

The receptor was derived from a human donor with low-grade glioma or glioblastoma, undergoing nonglioma brain surgery, or in good health (not recorded which). The sample comprised glioma tissue, nonneoplastic brain tissue, or PBMCs (not recorded which). The V and J genes are TRBV7-2 and TRBJ2-7; D remains ambiguous. CDR3 loop: CASSPYKSAGYEQYF. The CDR3 nucleotides read TGTGCCAGCAGCCCGTACAAAAGCGCCGGCTACGAGCAGTACTTC.